The clone carrying this T cell receptor (beta chain) showed up just a few times. This specimen comes from a study of blood T cell repertoires in COVID-19. As for the study in general: Nucleic acid was either cDNA or gDNA, and it came from T cells, B-cell-depleted T cells, or PBMCs.

The protocol was immunoSEQ multiplex PCR, while the TCRdb copy is restricted to in-frame clones and leaves out a portion. Of over 200,000 clones listed, 70% to 85% are singletons. Participants were aged about 18 to 100 years from 20 to 30 US areas. Clinical history as reported by participants underpinned cohort assignment. Symptom resolution, clearance, or two negative PCRs marked donors in Cohort 3 as recovered. This TCR came from a middle-aged man who had recovered from COVID-19. The specimen sequenced was PBMCs or T cells enriched from blood (not recorded which).

CDR3 residues: CASRLGLAASTDTQYF. The CDR3 DNA follows: TGTGCCAGTAGGCTAGGACTAGCGGCCTCCACAGATACGCAGTATTTT. The chain combines TRBV19 with TRBJ2-3; 10 bases fit TRBD2. V was clipped by 6 bases and J by 2 bases; unmatched bases: 8. This CDR3 has 16 residues. Germline CDR1 LNHDA, CDR2 SQIVND (reference sequence).